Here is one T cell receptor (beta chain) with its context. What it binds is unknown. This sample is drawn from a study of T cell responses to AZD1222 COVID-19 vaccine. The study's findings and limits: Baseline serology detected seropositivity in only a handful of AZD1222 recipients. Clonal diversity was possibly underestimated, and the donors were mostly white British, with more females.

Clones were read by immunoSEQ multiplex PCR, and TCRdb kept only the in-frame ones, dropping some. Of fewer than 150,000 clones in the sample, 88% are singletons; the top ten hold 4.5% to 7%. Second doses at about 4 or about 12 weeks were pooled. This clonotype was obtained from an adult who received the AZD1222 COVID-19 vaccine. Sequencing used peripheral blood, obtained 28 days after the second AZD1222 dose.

The CDR3 region has the DNA TGTGCCAGCAGCCAAGGACAGCGACAGCCCCAGCATTTT. As protein: CASSQGQRQPQHF. The chain is built from TRBV3-1 (or the pseudogene TRBV3-2) and TRBJ1-5; weak D call: TRBD1 (5 bases). The CDR3 covers 13 residues. V was pared by 1 base and J by 7 bases, with 8 bases between. The germline gives CDR1 LGHDT, CDR2 YNNKEL (reference sequence).